The sequence of this T cell receptor (beta chain) was determined in a study of blood T cell repertoires in COVID-19. At the level of the study: Whether acute or convalescent, the COVID-19 samples came from the United States, Italy and Spain. T cells, B-cell-depleted T cells, or PBMCs supplied cDNA or gDNA.

Per the study methods: Estimates of nucleated cell counts were drawn from the amplification of reference gene primers. Clones were read by immunoSEQ multiplex PCR, and TCRdb kept only the in-frame ones, dropping some. V, J and clone size are those of that table, while D and trimming were read from the DNA. The sample holds around 200,000 clones, 86% seen once. The ends were cut back, 1 base at V and 6 bases at J, with 13 bases in the middle. This CDR3 is 15 amino acids long. Germline CDR1 and CDR2: LNHDA and SQIVND (reference sequence). This clonotype was sampled from a woman in her forties or fifties with acute or convalescent COVID-19. The genes are TRBV19 and TRBJ2-1, with no clear D. The specimen was peripheral blood. In DNA form, the CDR3 reads TGTGCCAGTAGTATAGGGGCGTCGCTGGCCAATGAGCAGTTCTTC. Amino acids: CASSIGASLANEQFF. Together with reference TRBV19 and TRBJ2-1, the CDR3 gives the full variable domain: DGGITQSPKYLFRKEGQNVTLSCEQNLNHDAMYWYRQDPGQGLRLIYYSQIVNDFQKGDIAEGYSVSREKKESFPLTVTSAQKNPTAFYLCASSIGASLANEQFFGPGTRLTVL.